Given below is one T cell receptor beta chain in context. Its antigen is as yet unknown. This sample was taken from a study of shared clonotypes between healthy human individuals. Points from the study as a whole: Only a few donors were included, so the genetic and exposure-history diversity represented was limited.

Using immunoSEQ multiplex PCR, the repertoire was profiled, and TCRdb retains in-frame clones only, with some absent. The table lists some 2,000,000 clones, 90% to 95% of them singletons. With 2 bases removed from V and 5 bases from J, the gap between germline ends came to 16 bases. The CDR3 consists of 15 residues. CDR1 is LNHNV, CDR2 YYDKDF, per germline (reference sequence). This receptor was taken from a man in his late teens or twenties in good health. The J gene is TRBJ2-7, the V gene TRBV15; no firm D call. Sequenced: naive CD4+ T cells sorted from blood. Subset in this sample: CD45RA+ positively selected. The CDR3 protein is CATSRSLETQDEQYF. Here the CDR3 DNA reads TGTGCCACCAGCAGATCCCTCGAAACTCAGGACGAGCAGTACTTC. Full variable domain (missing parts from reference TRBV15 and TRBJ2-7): DAMVIQNPRYQVTQFGKPVTLSCSQTLNHNVMYWYQQKSSQAPKLLFHYYDKDFNNEADTPDNFQSRRPNTSFCFLDIRSPGLGDTAMYLCATSRSLETQDEQYFGPGTRLTVT.